This T cell receptor (beta chain) was sequenced for a study of blood T cell repertoires in COVID-19. In the study overall: Sites in the United States, Italy and Spain provided acute and convalescent COVID-19 samples. PBMCs, B-cell-depleted T cells, or T cells provided the cDNA or gDNA that made up the material.

Authors' data handling: Estimation of nucleated cell counts relied on the amplification of reference gene primers. Assay: immunoSEQ multiplex PCR; the TCRdb copy retains only in-frame clones and omits some. V and J calls and clone size are given by that table; D and trimming were obtained from the DNA. The table lists 390,000 or so clones, 70% to 90% of them singletons, with about 1.5% in the top ten. Germline CDR1 reads KGHSH; CDR2 reads LQKENI. The CDR3 totals 16 residues. V trimming: 6 bases; J trimming: 0 bases; junction bases outside the gene matches: 11. The TCR was taken from a woman aged 25 to 39 with active or convalescent COVID-19. Sequencing was carried out using peripheral blood. The chain is built from TRBV18 and TRBJ2-7, with TRBD1 identical over 7 bases. The CDR3 bases are TGTGCCAGCTCCCGGGCCGACAGGGCAAGCTCCTACGAGCAGTACTTC. Its protein product is CASSRADRASSYEQYF.